The 13 T cell receptor beta chains listed next were all sequenced from one sample in a study of shared clonotypes between healthy human individuals. The method was immunoSEQ multiplex PCR; TCRdb's version includes in-frame clones alone and lacks a portion of them. The sample has more than 1.2 million clones; less than 99% are singletons. Sample: naive CD4+ T cells sorted from blood. The subset denotes: CD45RA+ positively selected. The receptors stem from a man younger than 45 in good health.

Concerning this clone: Other nucleotide sequences from this sample produce the same CDR3. V is TRBV29-1 and J is TRBJ1-1; tentatively, D is TRBD1 (6 bases). The CDR3 is 12 residues long. Trimming left V 4 bases short and J 0 bases short, with 6 bases between. Looked up from germline, CDR1 is SQVTM and CDR2 is ANQGSEA. CDR3 sequence reads: CSVGQVNTEAFF. CDR3 DNA sequence: TGCAGCGTTGGACAGGTGAACACTGAAGCTTTCTTT.

Turning to this clone: This same CDR3 is encoded by further DNA sequences in the sample. The chain recombines TRBV18 with TRBJ2-2, with D possibly called TRBD1 or TRBD2 (5 bases each). V shed 3 bases and J shed 2 bases, with 16 bases lying between them. The germline CDR1 and CDR2 sequences are KGHSH and LQKENI. The length of the CDR3 is 17 residues. The CDR3 reads CASSPDRTGANTGELFF. Written as DNA, the CDR3 is TGTGCCAGCTCACCGGACCGGACCGGGGCAAACACCGGGGAGCTGTTTTTT.

V usage is TRBV25-1 and J usage is TRBJ2-1; D gene ambiguous. The V and J ends lost 3 bases and 3 bases respectively, with 12 bases between them. The CDR3 has 15 amino acids. The germline V gene encodes CDR1 MGHDK and CDR2 SYGVNS. CDR3 loop: CASSEYAANYNEQFF. The CDR3 DNA follows: TGTGCCAGCAGTGAGTATGCAGCGAACTACAATGAGCAGTTCTTC.

The chain combines TRBV4-2 with TRBJ2-3; 12 nucleotides match TRBD2. The CDR3 is 19 residues long. Per the germline V gene, CDR1 is LGHNA and CDR2 is YNFKEQ. J was trimmed by 1 base and V by 0 bases; bases with no gene match: 8. As DNA, the CDR3 is TGTGCCAGCAGCCAAGAAGGGCTAGCGGGAGGGCCCGGCACAGATACGCAGTATTTT. Its translation: CASSQEGLAGGPGTDTQYF.

The chain links TRBV5-1 to TRBJ2-7, with 12 bases aligning to TRBD1. J was trimmed by 7 bases and V by 5 bases; bases with no gene match: 13. The CDR3 sequence is 16 residues long. CDR1 and CDR2 (germline): SGHRS, YFSETQ. Here the CDR3 reads CASRFMPGQGAGEQYF. As DNA, the CDR3 is TGCGCCAGCAGATTTATGCCGGGACAGGGGGCAGGGGAGCAGTACTTC.

Remarks on this clone: Other DNA sequences of this sample code for an identical CDR3. In nucleotides, the CDR3 is TGTGCCAGCAGCTGGACCCAAGAGACCCAGTACTTC. As protein: CASSWTQETQYF. The chain is built from TRBV5-4 and TRBJ2-5; unclear D gene. Germline V gives CDR1 SGHNT, CDR2 YYREEE (reference sequence). V lost 3 bases and J 1 base, leaving 4 bases between the germline ends. This CDR3 has 12 amino acids.

The genes are TRBV10-3 and TRBJ1-5; no definite D call. The CDR3 has 14 amino acids. V was trimmed by 2 bases and J by 0 bases, leaving 5 bases between them. The V gene's germline CDR1 is ENHRY and CDR2 SYGVKD. CDR3 residues: CAISEINSNQPQHF. CDR3 coding DNA: TGTGCCATCAGTGAGATAAATAGCAATCAGCCCCAGCATTTT.

The chain carries TRBV28 and TRBJ2-2, with 7 bases identical to TRBD1. Per germline, CDR1 MDHEN and CDR2 SYDVKM. V trimming: 2 bases; J trimming: 6 bases; junction bases outside the gene matches: 9. This CDR3 comprises 16 residues. This chain's CDR3 is CASSLIGGFYPGELFF. CDR3 in DNA: TGTGCCAGCAGTTTAATAGGGGGCTTTTACCCCGGGGAGCTGTTTTTT.

This clone occurred once. V and J are TRBV11-2 and TRBJ1-4, with no clear D. Germline V gives CDR1 SGHAT, CDR2 FQNNGV. Trimming took 7 bases from V and 8 from J, leaving 17 bases between them. The CDR3 has 14 residues. CDR3 in DNA: TGTGCCAGCACCGTAACGACTGGAGGGGAAAAACTGTTTTTT. It codes for CASTVTTGGEKLFF.

As regards this clone: Other DNA sequences of this sample code for an identical CDR3. This chain uses TRBV10-1 with TRBJ1-1; no definite D call. Germline V gives CDR1 WNHNN, CDR2 SYGVQD (reference sequence). Trimming pared 0 bases from V and 4 bases from J, leaving 6 bases between. CDR3 length: 13 amino acids. The CDR3: CASSESGRTEAFF. The CDR3 DNA follows: TGCGCCAGCAGTGAGTCAGGGCGCACTGAAGCTTTCTTT.

The chain combines TRBV2 with TRBJ2-5; D remains unclear. The CDR3 covers 14 residues. Germline CDR1 and CDR2: SNHLY and FYNNEI. Trimming removed 4 bases at V and 0 bases at J, with 9 bases between. The CDR3, as DNA: TGTGCCAGCAGTGCCACTGGGTACCAAGAGACCCAGTACTTC. Amino acids: CASSATGYQETQYF.

The rearrangement links TRBV4-1 to TRBJ2-7; 8 bases match TRBD2. This CDR3 is built from 17 residues. CDR1 MGHRA and CDR2 YSYEKL come from the germline V gene. J gave up 4 bases and V 3 bases, and 14 bases lay outside the gene matches. The CDR3 region has the DNA TGCGCCAGCAGCCAGAAACAATCAAAACTAGCGGCTTACGAGCAGTACTTC. It is translated as CASSQKQSKLAAYEQYF.

The CDR3: CASSPLGSGQETQYF. CDR3 nucleotide sequence: TGTGCCAGCAGCCCGCTGGGGAGCGGACAAGAGACCCAGTACTTC. The chain employs TRBV14 and TRBJ2-5; D might be TRBD2 (5 bases). Germline V gene sequence: CDR1 SGHDN, CDR2 FVKESK. The CDR3 loop spans 15 amino acids. The germline V and J ends were trimmed by 4 bases and 2 bases, with 14 bases remaining between them. The whole variable domain, filled in from reference TRBV14 and TRBJ2-5, reads EAGVTQFPSHSVIEKGQTVTLRCDPISGHDNLYWYRRVMGKEIKFLLHFVKESKQDESGMPNNRFLAERTGGTYSTLKVQPAELEDSGVYFCASSPLGSGQETQYFGPGTRLLVL.